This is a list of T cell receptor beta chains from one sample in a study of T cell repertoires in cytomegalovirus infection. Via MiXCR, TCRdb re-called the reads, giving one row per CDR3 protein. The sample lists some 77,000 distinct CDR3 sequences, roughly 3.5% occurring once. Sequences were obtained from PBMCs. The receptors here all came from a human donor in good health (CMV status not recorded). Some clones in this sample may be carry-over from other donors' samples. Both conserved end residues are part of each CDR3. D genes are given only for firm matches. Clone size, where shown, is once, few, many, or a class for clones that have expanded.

CDR3nt: TGTGCCAGCAGCGCAGAGAACTATGGCTACACCTTC; CDR3aa: CASSAENYGYTF; abundance: many; v_gene: TRBV9; d_gene: NA; j_gene: TRBJ1-2
CDR3nt: TGTGCCAGCAGTGGGTTAACTGAAGCTTTCTTT; CDR3aa: CASSGLTEAFF; abundance: many; v_gene: TRBV25-1; d_gene: NA; j_gene: TRBJ1-1
CDR3nt: TGTGCCAGTAGTATAGCGACGGGTTCGAACTATGGCTACACCTTC; CDR3aa: CASSIATGSNYGYTF; abundance: many; v_gene: TRBV19; d_gene: NA; j_gene: TRBJ1-2
CDR3nt: TGTGCCAGCAGTGCCGGGACAGGGGACGCCTATGGCTACACCTTC; CDR3aa: CASSAGTGDAYGYTF; abundance: many; v_gene: TRBV28; d_gene: TRBD1; j_gene: TRBJ1-2
CDR3nt: TGTGCCAGCAGCCCCCAGACAGGAGGACTGGAGCAGTTCTTC; CDR3aa: CASSPQTGGLEQFF; abundance: many; v_gene: TRBV7-9; d_gene: NA; j_gene: TRBJ2-1
CDR3nt: TGTGCCAGCAGCTTAGCGGGGAGGAGGGAAGCTTTCTTT; CDR3aa: CASSLAGRREAFF; abundance: many; v_gene: TRBV7-8; d_gene: NA; j_gene: TRBJ1-1
CDR3nt: TGTGCCAGCAGTTCACCGATTGATGAAAAACTGTTTTTT; CDR3aa: CASSSPIDEKLFF; abundance: many; v_gene: TRBV28; d_gene: NA; j_gene: TRBJ1-4
CDR3nt: TGTGCCAGCAGCGTAGCGGGGGGCCTCCAAGAGACCCAGTACTTC; CDR3aa: CASSVAGGLQETQYF; abundance: many; v_gene: TRBV7-8; d_gene: TRBD2; j_gene: TRBJ2-5
CDR3nt: TGCAGTGTCGCGGACTCTGGGGCCAACGTCCTGACTTTC; CDR3aa: CSVADSGANVLTF; abundance: many; v_gene: TRBV20-1; d_gene: NA; j_gene: TRBJ2-6
CDR3nt: TGTGCTAGTGGTTTGGGCCCCTCCTCCTACAATGAGCAGTTCTTC; CDR3aa: CASGLGPSSYNEQFF; abundance: many; v_gene: TRBV12-5; d_gene: NA; j_gene: TRBJ2-1
CDR3nt: TGTGCCAGCAGCTTCCAAGGGACAGGGGGGTACGAGCAGTACTTC; CDR3aa: CASSFQGTGGYEQYF; abundance: many; v_gene: TRBV7-2; d_gene: TRBD1; j_gene: TRBJ2-7
CDR3nt: TGTGCCAGCAGCCAAGACAAAGGGGGGGGGGGCCTCACCGGGGAGCTGTTTTTT; CDR3aa: CASSQDKGGGGLTGELFF; abundance: many; v_gene: TRBV4-2; d_gene: NA; j_gene: TRBJ2-2
CDR3nt: TGTGCCAGTCAGGAAGGGAGTCTGACTGAAGCTTTCTTT; CDR3aa: CASQEGSLTEAFF; abundance: many; v_gene: TRBV27; d_gene: NA; j_gene: TRBJ1-1
CDR3nt: TGTGCCAGCAGCTTTCTTTCTGAGCAGTTCTTC; CDR3aa: CASSFLSEQFF; abundance: many; v_gene: TRBV7-2; d_gene: NA; j_gene: TRBJ2-1
CDR3nt: TGCAGTGCTAGGACTAGCGTAGGCGAGCAGTACTTC; CDR3aa: CSARTSVGEQYF; abundance: many; v_gene: TRBV20-1; d_gene: TRBD2; j_gene: TRBJ2-7
CDR3nt: TGTGCCACTGACCCAGGGGGCACTTATTCACCCCTCCACTTT; CDR3aa: CATDPGGTYSPLHF; abundance: many; v_gene: TRBV6-6; d_gene: TRBD1; j_gene: TRBJ1-6
CDR3nt: TGTGCCAGCAGCTTAGGCGTCAGGTCTGGAAACACCATATATTTT; CDR3aa: CASSLGVRSGNTIYF; abundance: many; v_gene: TRBV7-6; d_gene: NA; j_gene: TRBJ1-3
CDR3nt: TGTGCCAGCAGTCGGGACAGGCCGAGCGGCTACACCTTC; CDR3aa: CASSRDRPSGYTF; abundance: many; v_gene: TRBV14; d_gene: TRBD1; j_gene: TRBJ1-2
CDR3nt: TGTGCCAGTAGTATTGGGGGGCGCAACACCGGGGAGCTGTTTTTT; CDR3aa: CASSIGGRNTGELFF; abundance: many; v_gene: TRBV19; d_gene: NA; j_gene: TRBJ2-2
CDR3nt: TGTGCCAGCAGTTTACAACAGGGGGCGAGGGAGCTGTTTTTT; CDR3aa: CASSLQQGARELFF; abundance: many; v_gene: TRBV27; d_gene: TRBD1; j_gene: TRBJ2-2
CDR3nt: TGCGCCAGCAGTCGCCCGGAGCCCACGAAGAGCAATCAGCCCCAGCATTTT; CDR3aa: CASSRPEPTKSNQPQHF; abundance: many; v_gene: TRBV23-1; d_gene: NA; j_gene: TRBJ1-5
CDR3nt: TGTGCCAGCAGCCGCGGGACACGCTACTCCTATAATTCACCCCTCCACTTT; CDR3aa: CASSRGTRYSYNSPLHF; abundance: many; v_gene: TRBV6-5; d_gene: NA; j_gene: TRBJ1-6
CDR3nt: TGCAGTGCTAGAGATTTGGGGCTTGAAGGCGAGCAGTACTTC; CDR3aa: CSARDLGLEGEQYF; abundance: many; v_gene: TRBV20-1; d_gene: NA; j_gene: TRBJ2-7
CDR3nt: TGTGCCAGCAGCCAGAAGGGACGGCTCTACAATGAGCAGTTCTTC; CDR3aa: CASSQKGRLYNEQFF; abundance: NA; v_gene: TRBV3-1; d_gene: NA; j_gene: TRBJ2-1
CDR3nt: TGTGCCAGCAGTGAACTGGGGGCACGGAGCAATGAGCAGTTCTTC; CDR3aa: CASSELGARSNEQFF; abundance: many; v_gene: TRBV6-1; d_gene: NA; j_gene: TRBJ2-1
CDR3nt: TGCAGTGGCATTGGTGGGGGCTTTACCGACGAGCAGTACTTC; CDR3aa: CSGIGGGFTDEQYF; abundance: many; v_gene: TRBV20-1; d_gene: NA; j_gene: TRBJ2-7
CDR3nt: TGTGCCAGCAGCTTAAGTAGCGGGACGGCCTACGAGCAGTACTTC; CDR3aa: CASSLSSGTAYEQYF; abundance: few; v_gene: TRBV7-8; d_gene: TRBD2; j_gene: TRBJ2-7
CDR3nt: TGTGCCAGCAGCCCAGGCGGGTACGAGCAGTACTTC; CDR3aa: CASSPGGYEQYF; abundance: many; v_gene: TRBV7-2; d_gene: NA; j_gene: TRBJ2-7
CDR3nt: TGTGCCAGCAGTTGGACTGAAGCTTTCTTT; CDR3aa: CASSWTEAFF; abundance: many; v_gene: TRBV12-3/TRBV12-4; d_gene: NA; j_gene: TRBJ1-1
CDR3nt: TGTGCCAGCAGTGATGTCAGGGGCCGCGAAAAACTGTTTTTT; CDR3aa: CASSDVRGREKLFF; abundance: many; v_gene: TRBV6-1; d_gene: NA; j_gene: TRBJ1-4
CDR3nt: TGTGCCAGCAGCCCGCGGACCCTAAAGAACACTGAAGCTTTCTTT; CDR3aa: CASSPRTLKNTEAFF; abundance: many; v_gene: TRBV7-9; d_gene: NA; j_gene: TRBJ1-1
CDR3nt: TGTGCCGTAAGGACAGGGTCAGGCTCCTACAATGAGCAGTTCTTC; CDR3aa: CAVRTGSGSYNEQFF; abundance: many; v_gene: TRBV7-6; d_gene: TRBD1; j_gene: TRBJ2-1
CDR3nt: TGCAGTGCTGAGGACACCTCGTGGGCAGCCAAAAACATTCAGTACTTC; CDR3aa: CSAEDTSWAAKNIQYF; abundance: many; v_gene: TRBV20-1; d_gene: NA; j_gene: TRBJ2-4
CDR3nt: TGCAGTGCCCGGGACAGTTACGCCGGGGAGCTGTTTTTT; CDR3aa: CSARDSYAGELFF; abundance: many; v_gene: TRBV20-1; d_gene: TRBD1; j_gene: TRBJ2-2
CDR3nt: TGCAGTGCTAGAGGTTTCGAGACCCAGTACTTC; CDR3aa: CSARGFETQYF; abundance: many; v_gene: TRBV20-1; d_gene: NA; j_gene: TRBJ2-5
CDR3nt: TGCAGTGCTAGAGGCGGGTACGAGCAGTACTTC; CDR3aa: CSARGGYEQYF; abundance: many; v_gene: TRBV20-1; d_gene: NA; j_gene: TRBJ2-7
CDR3nt: TGTGCCAGCAGTCTAGAAACTCCGGGACAACAGTATAATTCACCCCTCCACTTT; CDR3aa: CASSLETPGQQYNSPLHF; abundance: many; v_gene: TRBV12-3/TRBV12-4; d_gene: NA; j_gene: TRBJ1-6
CDR3nt: TGTGCCAGCAGCTTGGTTGGTAGCGGGGGGGAGCAGTTCTTC; CDR3aa: CASSLVGSGGEQFF; abundance: many; v_gene: TRBV7-2; d_gene: TRBD2; j_gene: TRBJ2-1
CDR3nt: TGTGCCAGCAGTTTTACAGGGCTTGCCCCTGGAAACACCATATATTTT; CDR3aa: CASSFTGLAPGNTIYF; abundance: many; v_gene: TRBV6-5; d_gene: NA; j_gene: TRBJ1-3
CDR3nt: TGCAGTGCCCCGAGTGCCGGTGGGGTGCTGGGCACTGAAGCTTTCTTT; CDR3aa: CSAPSAGGVLGTEAFF; abundance: many; v_gene: TRBV20-1; d_gene: NA; j_gene: TRBJ1-1
CDR3nt: TGCGCCAGCAGCTTGGATTTGACTGAAGCTTTCTTT; CDR3aa: CASSLDLTEAFF; abundance: many; v_gene: TRBV5-1; d_gene: NA; j_gene: TRBJ1-1
CDR3nt: TGTGCCAGCAGTGCTAGCGTCAGACAGTACTTC; CDR3aa: CASSASVRQYF; abundance: many; v_gene: TRBV28; d_gene: NA; j_gene: TRBJ2-7
CDR3nt: TGCAGTGCTAGACATAGCAATCAGCCCCAGCATTTT; CDR3aa: CSARHSNQPQHF; abundance: many; v_gene: TRBV20-1; d_gene: NA; j_gene: TRBJ1-5
CDR3nt: TGTGCCAGCAACGCCCGGGGGCTGGCTAATGAAAAACTGTTTTTT; CDR3aa: CASNARGLANEKLFF; abundance: many; v_gene: TRBV28; d_gene: NA; j_gene: TRBJ1-4
CDR3nt: TGTGCCAGCAGCCAGGACCAGACTAGGAGCAATCAGCCCCAGCATTTT; CDR3aa: CASSQDQTRSNQPQHF; abundance: many; v_gene: TRBV4-2; d_gene: NA; j_gene: TRBJ1-5
CDR3nt: TGTGCCAGCAGCGGGACAAGTCCCACAGATACGCAGTATTTT; CDR3aa: CASSGTSPTDTQYF; abundance: many; v_gene: TRBV5-6; d_gene: NA; j_gene: TRBJ2-3
CDR3nt: TGTGCCAGCAGTGAAGACACCTATGGCTACACCTTC; CDR3aa: CASSEDTYGYTF; abundance: many; v_gene: TRBV12-3/TRBV12-4; d_gene: NA; j_gene: TRBJ1-2
CDR3nt: TGTGCCAGCAGTTTAGTAAGCCTGAGGGTAGCGGGGGAGAGGGAAAACATTCAGTACTTC; CDR3aa: CASSLVSLRVAGERENIQYF; abundance: NA; v_gene: TRBV12-3/TRBV12-4; d_gene: TRBD2; j_gene: TRBJ2-4